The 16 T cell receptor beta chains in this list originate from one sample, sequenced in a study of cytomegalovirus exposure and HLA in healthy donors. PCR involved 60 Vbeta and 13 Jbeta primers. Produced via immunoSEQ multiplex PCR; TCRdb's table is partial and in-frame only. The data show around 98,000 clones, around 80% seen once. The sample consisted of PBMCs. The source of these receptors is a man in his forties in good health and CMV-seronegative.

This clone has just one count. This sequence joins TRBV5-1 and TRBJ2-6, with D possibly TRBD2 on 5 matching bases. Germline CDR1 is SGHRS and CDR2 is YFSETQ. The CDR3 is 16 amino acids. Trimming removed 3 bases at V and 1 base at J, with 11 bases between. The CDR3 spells CASSSIRGSGANVLTF. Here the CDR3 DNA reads TGCGCCAGCAGCTCAATACGGGGATCTGGGGCCAACGTCCTGACTTTC. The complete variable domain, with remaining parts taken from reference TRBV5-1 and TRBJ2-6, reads KAGVTQTPRYLIKTRGQQVTLSCSPISGHRSVSWYQQTPGQGLQFLFEYFSETQRNKGNFPGRFSGRQFSNSRSEMNVSTLELGDSALYLCASSSIRGSGANVLTFGAGSRLTVL.

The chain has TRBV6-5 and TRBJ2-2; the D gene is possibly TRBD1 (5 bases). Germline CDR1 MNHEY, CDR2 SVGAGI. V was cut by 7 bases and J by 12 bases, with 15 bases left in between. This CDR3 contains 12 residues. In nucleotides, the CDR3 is TGTGCCAGCAAGCAGACAGACTCAAAGCTGTTTTTT. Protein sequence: CASKQTDSKLFF.

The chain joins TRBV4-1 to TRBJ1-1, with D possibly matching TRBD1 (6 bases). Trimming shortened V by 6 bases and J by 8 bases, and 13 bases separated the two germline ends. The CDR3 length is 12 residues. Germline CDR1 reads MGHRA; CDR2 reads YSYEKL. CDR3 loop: CASSLGTWEAFF. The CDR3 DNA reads TGCGCCAGCAGTTTGGGGACATGGGAAGCTTTCTTT.

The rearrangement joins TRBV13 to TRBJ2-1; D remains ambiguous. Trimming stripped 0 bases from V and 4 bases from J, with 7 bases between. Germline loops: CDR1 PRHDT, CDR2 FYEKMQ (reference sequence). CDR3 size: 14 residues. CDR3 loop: CASSLGRDYNEQFF. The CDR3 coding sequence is TGTGCCAGCAGCTTAGGTCGAGATTACAATGAGCAGTTCTTC.

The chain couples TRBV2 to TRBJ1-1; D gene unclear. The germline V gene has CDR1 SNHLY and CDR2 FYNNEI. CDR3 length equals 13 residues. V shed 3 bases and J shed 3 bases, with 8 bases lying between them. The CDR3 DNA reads TGTGCCAGCAGTGACGTAAGAGACACTGAAGCTTTCTTT. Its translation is CASSDVRDTEAFF.

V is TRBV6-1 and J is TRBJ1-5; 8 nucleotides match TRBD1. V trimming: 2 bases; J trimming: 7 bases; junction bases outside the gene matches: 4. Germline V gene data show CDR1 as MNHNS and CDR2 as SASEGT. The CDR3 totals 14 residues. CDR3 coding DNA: TGTGCCAGCAGTGAACTGACAGGGGTACAGCCCCAGCATTTT. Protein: CASSELTGVQPQHF.

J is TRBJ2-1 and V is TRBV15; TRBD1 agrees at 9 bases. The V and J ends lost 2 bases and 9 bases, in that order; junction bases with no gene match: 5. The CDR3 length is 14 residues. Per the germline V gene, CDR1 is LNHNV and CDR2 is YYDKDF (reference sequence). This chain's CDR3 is CATSRKTGGCEQFF. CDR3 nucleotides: TGTGCCACCAGCAGAAAGACAGGGGGATGTGAGCAGTTCTTC.

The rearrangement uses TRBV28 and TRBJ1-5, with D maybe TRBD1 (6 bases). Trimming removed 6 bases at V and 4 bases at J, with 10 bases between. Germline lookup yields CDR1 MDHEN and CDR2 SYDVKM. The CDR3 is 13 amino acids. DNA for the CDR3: TGTGCCAGCAGCCTCGACAGGAATCAGCCCCAGCATTTT. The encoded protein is CASSLDRNQPQHF.

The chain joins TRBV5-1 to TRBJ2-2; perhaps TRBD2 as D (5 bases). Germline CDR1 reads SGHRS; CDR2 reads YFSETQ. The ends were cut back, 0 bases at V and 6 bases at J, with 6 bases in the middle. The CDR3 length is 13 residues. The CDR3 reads CASSLDGAGELFF. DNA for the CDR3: TGCGCCAGCAGCTTGGACGGGGCCGGGGAGCTGTTTTTT.

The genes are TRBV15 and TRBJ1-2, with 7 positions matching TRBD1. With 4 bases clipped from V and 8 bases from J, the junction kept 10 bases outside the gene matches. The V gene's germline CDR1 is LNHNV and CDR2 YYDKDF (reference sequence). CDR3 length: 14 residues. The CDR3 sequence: CATSTIDRDNGYTF. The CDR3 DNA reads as TGTGCCACCAGCACTATTGACAGGGATAACGGCTACACCTTC.

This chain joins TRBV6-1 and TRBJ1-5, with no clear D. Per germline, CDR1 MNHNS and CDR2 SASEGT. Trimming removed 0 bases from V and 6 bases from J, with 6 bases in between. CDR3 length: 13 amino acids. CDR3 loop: CASSEARGQPQHF. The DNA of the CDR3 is TGTGCCAGCAGTGAAGCTCGGGGTCAGCCCCAGCATTTT.

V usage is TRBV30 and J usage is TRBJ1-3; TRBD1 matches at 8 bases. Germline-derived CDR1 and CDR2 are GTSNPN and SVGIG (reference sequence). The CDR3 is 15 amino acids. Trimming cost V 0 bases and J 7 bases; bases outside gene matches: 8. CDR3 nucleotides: TGTGCCTGGAGTGTCGCAGGGGGCGACGGGAACACCATATATTTT. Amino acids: CAWSVAGGDGNTIYF.

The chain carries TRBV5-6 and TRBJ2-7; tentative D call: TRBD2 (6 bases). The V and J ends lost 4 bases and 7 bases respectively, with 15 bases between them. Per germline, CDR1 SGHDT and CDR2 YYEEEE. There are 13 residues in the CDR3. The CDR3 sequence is CASSGGLRTEQYF. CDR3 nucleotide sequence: TGTGCCAGCAGCGGGGGACTTAGGACAGAGCAGTACTTC.

The CDR3: CASSYSPGKNTEAFF. CDR3 nucleotide sequence: TGTGCCAGCAGTTACTCTCCAGGGAAGAACACTGAAGCTTTCTTT. The V gene is TRBV6-5, the J gene TRBJ1-1, with D possibly being TRBD1 (5 bases). V was cut by 0 bases and J by 1 base, with 9 bases left in between. This CDR3 has 15 residues. Per the germline V gene, CDR1 is MNHEY and CDR2 is SVGAGI.

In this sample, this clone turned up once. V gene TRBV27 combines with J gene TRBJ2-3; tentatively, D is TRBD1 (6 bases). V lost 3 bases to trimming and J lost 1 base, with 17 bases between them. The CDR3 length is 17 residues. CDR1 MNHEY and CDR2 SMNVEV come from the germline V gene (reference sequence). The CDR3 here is CASSFSSPHRGTDTQYF. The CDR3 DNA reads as TGTGCCAGCAGTTTTTCGTCTCCTCACAGGGGCACAGATACGCAGTATTTT.

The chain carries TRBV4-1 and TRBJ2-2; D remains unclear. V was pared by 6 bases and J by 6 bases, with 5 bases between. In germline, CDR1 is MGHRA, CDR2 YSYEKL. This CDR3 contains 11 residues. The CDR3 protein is CASSHPGELFF. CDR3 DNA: TGCGCCAGCAGTCATCCCGGGGAGCTGTTTTTT.